The clone carrying this T cell receptor beta chain was counted between two and nine times. Its antigen is undetermined. Vbeta (60) and Jbeta (13) primers were used in the PCR. Data came from immunoSEQ multiplex PCR; TCRdb stores just in-frame clones and leaves some out. Among 180,000 or so clones, 76% were seen once, and the ten largest hold around 1.5%. V was pared by 6 bases and J by 10 bases, with 8 bases of the junction left unmatched. The CDR3 is 15 residues long. Germline loops: CDR1 MNHEY, CDR2 SVGAGI. These data belong to a study of cytomegalovirus exposure and HLA in healthy donors. Overall study: Within an early data release were about 85 million unique TCRs drawn from HLA-typed donors. Study-wide results and caveats: Researchers catalogued under 200 TCR beta chains as cytomegalovirus-associated.

At sampling all donors were nominally healthy, likely with unrecorded immune exposures. V is TRBV6-5 and J is TRBJ1-6, with TRBD1 matching 11 bases. This receptor was obtained from a man between 18 and 35 years old in good health and CMV-seronegative. The sample was PBMCs. CDR3 region: CASRGRDRGSSPLHF. Here the CDR3 DNA reads TGTGCCAGCAGGGGCCGGGACAGGGGGAGCTCACCCCTCCACTTT.